This passage covers 9 T cell receptor beta chains from one sample sequenced in a study of T-cell reconstitution after alpha-beta-depleted transplantation in children. It was with unique molecular identifiers that the TCRbeta library was prepared. Each CDR3 protein is one row after TCRdb ran MiXCR on the PCR reads. The data hold some 640,000 distinct CDR3 sequences, with over 15% observed a single time. Source: PBMCs from the stem cell graft donor, taken from the stem cell graft. These TCRs come from a human donor who donated a stem cell graft to a child with acute myeloid leukemia.

This clonotype was observed many times. The chain carries TRBV20-1 and TRBJ2-3; the D is unclear. This CDR3 contains 16 residues. Germline CDR1 DFQATT, CDR2 SNEGSKA (reference sequence). The V gene lost 3 bases and the J gene lost 1 base, with 17 bases spanning the gap. CDR3 DNA: TGCAGTGCTAGTCCGGCCAGAACCCTACGCACAGATACGCAGTATTTT. This encodes CSASPARTLRTDTQYF.

This clonotype was counted ten times or more. The gene calls are TRBV7-2 and TRBJ1-2, with D perhaps TRBD1 (5 bases). This CDR3 spans 14 amino acids. V gave up 0 bases and J gave up 8 bases, with 13 bases separating them. Germline CDR1 reads SGHTA; CDR2 reads FQGNSA. CDR3 region: CASSLASGDTGYTF. As DNA, the CDR3 is TGTGCCAGCAGCTTAGCGTCGGGGGATACCGGCTACACCTTC.

This clonotype was recorded at least ten times. CDR3 nucleotides: TGCAGTGCTAGAGATATACGGGTAGCGGGGGGGCAAGAGACCCAGTACTTC. It encodes CSARDIRVAGGQETQYF. V usage is TRBV20-1 and J usage is TRBJ2-5, with TRBD2 matching 11 bases. V shed 0 bases, J shed 2 bases, and the junction held 8 bases outside the gene matches. The CDR3 totals 17 residues. The V gene's germline CDR1 is DFQATT and CDR2 SNEGSKA (reference sequence).

This clonotype has a count of ten or more. This chain connects TRBV20-1 to TRBJ1-1; unclear D gene. The CDR3 covers 16 residues. Trimming took off 0 bases at V and 0 bases at J, with 14 bases between the two ends. The germline V gene has CDR1 DFQATT and CDR2 SNEGSKA (reference sequence). This CDR3 reads CSARDKVGILNTEAFF. The CDR3 DNA follows: TGCAGTGCTAGAGATAAAGTCGGGATCTTGAACACTGAAGCTTTCTTT.

V usage is TRBV6-2 or TRBV6-3 and J usage is TRBJ2-3; D is possibly TRBD2 (7 bases). This CDR3 contains 15 residues. CDR1 MNHEY and CDR2 SVGEGT come from the germline V gene. The germline V and J ends were trimmed by 7 bases and 4 bases, with 18 bases remaining between them. The CDR3 bases are TGTGCCAGCACCCCAGTGAAAGGGGGGGCAGATACGCAGTATTTT. It yields the protein CASTPVKGGADTQYF.

The chain couples TRBV6-5 to TRBJ2-4; D assignment may be TRBD1 or TRBD2 (6 bases each). The V gene lost 2 bases and the J gene lost 4 bases, with 24 bases spanning the gap. The CDR3 has 19 amino acids. Looked up from germline, CDR1 is MNHEY and CDR2 is SVGAGI. In nucleotides, the CDR3 is TGTGCCAGCAGTTACATCGGGGGCCCTCGGCGGGAACTAAAAAACATTCAGTACTTC. It is translated as CASSYIGGPRRELKNIQYF.

V gene TRBV5-1 combines with J gene TRBJ2-3; 9 nucleotides match TRBD2. Germline V gene sequence: CDR1 SGHRS, CDR2 YFSETQ. The V and J ends lost 3 bases and 2 bases, in that order; junction bases with no gene match: 7. CDR3 length: 16 residues. The CDR3 nucleotides are TGCGCCAGCAGCTCCAACTTAGCGGGGGCCACAGATACGCAGTATTTT. Protein: CASSSNLAGATDTQYF. The full variable domain, its missing parts supplied by reference TRBV5-1 and TRBJ2-3, is KAGVTQTPRYLIKTRGQQVTLSCSPISGHRSVSWYQQTPGQGLQFLFEYFSETQRNKGNFPGRFSGRQFSNSRSEMNVSTLELGDSALYLCASSSNLAGATDTQYFGPGTRLTVL.

The chain employs TRBV12-3 or TRBV12-4 and TRBJ2-6; 7 positions agree with TRBD1. The CDR3 covers 16 residues. V lost 6 bases to trimming and J lost 0 bases; unmatched junction nucleotides: 5. DNA for the CDR3: TGTGCCAGCAGAAGACAGGGTTTCTCTGGGGCCAACGTCCTGACTTTC. This gives the protein CASRRQGFSGANVLTF.

The V gene is TRBV4-3, the J gene TRBJ2-7; TRBD2 matches 10 bases. J was trimmed by 2 bases and V by 4 bases; bases with no gene match: 5. Per the germline V gene, CDR1 is LGHNA and CDR2 is YSLEER. The CDR3 length is 15 residues. For the CDR3, the DNA is TGCGCCAGCAGCCTTAGCGGGGGGCGAGCCTACGAGCAGTACTTC. Amino acids: CASSLSGGRAYEQYF.